The rows below give T cell receptor beta chains drawn from one sample of a study of T cell responses to AZD1222 COVID-19 vaccine. Profiling relied on immunoSEQ multiplex PCR, and the TCRdb table lists in-frame clones only, not all of them. There are 110,000 or so clones in the sample; around 84% occur only once, and approximately 15% lies in the top ten. Sequences were derived from peripheral blood, sampled 28 days after the second AZD1222 dose. The receptors here all came from an adult who received the AZD1222 COVID-19 vaccine. CDR3s leave out the opening cysteine and the closing phenylalanine or tryptophan. Only some rows state a clone size, as once, few, many or a class for expanded clones.

size: -
V: TRBV28
J: TRBJ1-4
CDR3: ASSETGATNEKLF

size: -
V: TRBV7-2
J: TRBJ1-5
CDR3: ASSHLSGTGGHQPQH

size: -
V: TRBV6-5
J: TRBJ1-4
CDR3: ASSPNFSILGLF

size: -
V: TRBV2
J: TRBJ1-5
CDR3: ASSPTGGPQH

size: -
V: TRBV30
J: TRBJ1-5
CDR3: AWSVGQGGQPQH

size: -
V: TRBV7-2
J: TRBJ2-4
CDR3: ASSFVPDRAKNIQY

size: -
V: TRBV6-1
J: TRBJ2-7
CDR3: ASSEQTYEQY

size: -
V: TRBV18
J: TRBJ2-5
CDR3: ASSQGETQY

size: -
V: TRBV5-1
J: TRBJ2-1
CDR3: ASSLVPSDHNEQF

size: -
V: TRBV5-6
J: TRBJ1-1
CDR3: ASSPGPGNTEAF

size: -
V: TRBV18
J: TRBJ2-2
CDR3: ASSPAVNGELF

size: -
V: TRBV28
J: TRBJ1-3
CDR3: ASSLIVGGSGDSGNTIY

size: -
V: TRBV5-4
J: TRBJ1-4
CDR3: ASSLDKASEKLF

size: -
V: TRBV19
J: TRBJ2-7
CDR3: ASSGVGGSYEQY

size: -
V: TRBV14
J: TRBJ2-1
CDR3: ASSRTSHYNEQF

size: -
V: TRBV6-5
J: TRBJ2-5
CDR3: ASIEGTGLQETQY

size: many
V: TRBV5-6
J: TRBJ1-5
CDR3: ASSLVDREDQPQH

size: few
V: TRBV2
J: TRBJ2-5
CDR3: ASSQDNGETQY

size: many
V: TRBV2
J: TRBJ1-2
CDR3: ASSEATTTNGYT

size: -
V: TRBV6-6
J: TRBJ2-5
CDR3: ASSYGGEGTQY

size: -
V: TRBV30
J: TRBJ1-2
CDR3: AWSEDNHGYGYT

size: once
V: TRBV27
J: TRBJ2-5
CDR3: ASSRRLGGQGTQY

size: -
V: TRBV6-4
J: TRBJ2-5
CDR3: ASSERAGEETQY

size: -
V: TRBV3-1/TRBV3-2
J: TRBJ2-3
CDR3: ASSPTTGARTDTQY

size: -
V: TRBV7-8
J: TRBJ2-1
CDR3: ASSLALSYNEQF

size: once
V: TRBV6-1
J: TRBJ1-2
CDR3: ASSTTGGANYGYT

size: -
V: TRBV7-9
J: TRBJ1-1
CDR3: ASSFGGIVYTEAF

size: many
V: TRBV6-2/TRBV6-3
J: TRBJ2-1
CDR3: ASSSHSGGSYNEQF

size: few
V: TRBV20-1
J: TRBJ1-1
CDR3: SASWTQNTEAF

size: -
V: TRBV9
J: TRBJ1-6
CDR3: ASSPHGRPYNSPLH

size: few
V: TRBV3-1/TRBV3-2
J: TRBJ2-3
CDR3: ASSQGPVGGPTDTQY